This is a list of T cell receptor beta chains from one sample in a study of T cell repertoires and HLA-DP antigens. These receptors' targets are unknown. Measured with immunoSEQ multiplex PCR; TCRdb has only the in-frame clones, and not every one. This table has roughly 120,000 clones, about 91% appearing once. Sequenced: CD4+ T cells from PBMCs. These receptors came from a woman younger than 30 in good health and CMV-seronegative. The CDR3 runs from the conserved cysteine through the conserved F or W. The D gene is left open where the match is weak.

CDR3aa: CASSFFDRRNYGYTF
j_gene: TRBJ1-2
v_gene: TRBV28
d_gene: NA

CDR3aa: CASSYSGGGGEKLFF
j_gene: TRBJ1-4
v_gene: TRBV6-5
d_gene: TRBD1

CDR3aa: CASSAGLSHNEQFF
j_gene: TRBJ2-1
v_gene: TRBV7-3
d_gene: NA

CDR3aa: CASSPGGTAYNEQFF
j_gene: TRBJ2-1
v_gene: TRBV9
d_gene: NA

CDR3aa: CASTMGRTGYGYTF
j_gene: TRBJ1-2
v_gene: TRBV5-6
d_gene: NA

CDR3aa: CASGLVGRGVQLANTGELFF
j_gene: TRBJ2-2
v_gene: TRBV12-5
d_gene: TRBD2

CDR3aa: CSVTRSMAFSSTDTQYF
j_gene: TRBJ2-3
v_gene: TRBV29-1
d_gene: NA

CDR3aa: CASSQERGWTNSPLHF
j_gene: TRBJ1-6
v_gene: TRBV4-3
d_gene: NA

CDR3aa: CASSIMAPGSEAFF
j_gene: TRBJ1-1
v_gene: TRBV5-1
d_gene: NA

CDR3aa: CASSSGQVVGGNEQFF
j_gene: TRBJ2-1
v_gene: TRBV7-3
d_gene: NA

CDR3aa: CASSSQGARQETQYF
j_gene: TRBJ2-5
v_gene: TRBV7-2
d_gene: TRBD1

CDR3aa: CASSFNPDRVNEQYF
j_gene: TRBJ2-7
v_gene: TRBV5-1
d_gene: TRBD1

CDR3aa: CASTGSGRAENEQFF
j_gene: TRBJ2-1
v_gene: TRBV28
d_gene: TRBD2

CDR3aa: CASSLALNRDSNYGYTF
j_gene: TRBJ1-2
v_gene: TRBV7-2
d_gene: NA

CDR3aa: CSVEGGLENYNEQFF
j_gene: TRBJ2-1
v_gene: TRBV29-1
d_gene: TRBD2

CDR3aa: CATRRTGGFYGYTF
j_gene: TRBJ1-2
v_gene: TRBV6-6
d_gene: TRBD1

CDR3aa: CASSPDGGNTEAFF
j_gene: TRBJ1-1
v_gene: TRBV5-1
d_gene: NA

CDR3aa: CSARRQGSTDTQYF
j_gene: TRBJ2-3
v_gene: TRBV29-1
d_gene: TRBD1

CDR3aa: CASSISSSNQPQHF
j_gene: TRBJ1-5
v_gene: TRBV19
d_gene: NA

CDR3aa: CASSFSPGQGWRYNEQFF
j_gene: TRBJ2-1
v_gene: TRBV7-9
d_gene: TRBD1

CDR3aa: CASSNRGPTGELFF
j_gene: TRBJ2-2
v_gene: TRBV7-2
d_gene: TRBD1

CDR3aa: CASRAGYTGELFF
j_gene: TRBJ2-2
v_gene: TRBV9
d_gene: NA

CDR3aa: CASSVQWRSRYNEQFF
j_gene: TRBJ2-1
v_gene: TRBV9
d_gene: NA

CDR3aa: CAWSRLARIKTQYF
j_gene: TRBJ2-5
v_gene: TRBV30
d_gene: TRBD2

CDR3aa: CASSYSNLGLSNGYTF
j_gene: TRBJ1-2
v_gene: TRBV6-5
d_gene: NA

CDR3aa: CASAGGAITEAFF
j_gene: TRBJ1-1
v_gene: TRBV6-1
d_gene: NA

CDR3aa: CASSLGQVNTEAFF
j_gene: TRBJ1-1
v_gene: TRBV11-2
d_gene: TRBD1

CDR3aa: CASSLASLGGEKLFF
j_gene: TRBJ1-4
v_gene: TRBV5-5
d_gene: NA

CDR3aa: CASSQGLVFNEQFF
j_gene: TRBJ2-1
v_gene: TRBV4-2
d_gene: NA

CDR3aa: CASSSTSDRDYTF
j_gene: TRBJ1-2
v_gene: TRBV13
d_gene: TRBD1

CDR3aa: CASSESPQREQFF
j_gene: TRBJ2-1
v_gene: TRBV10-1
d_gene: NA

CDR3aa: CASSLVVRGGKTEAFF
j_gene: TRBJ1-1
v_gene: TRBV7-8
d_gene: NA

CDR3aa: CASSYGGQQFF
j_gene: TRBJ2-1
v_gene: TRBV6-5
d_gene: NA

CDR3aa: CAIRAQGNTEAFF
j_gene: TRBJ1-1
v_gene: TRBV10-3
d_gene: NA

CDR3aa: CASSKRTGADTGELFF
j_gene: TRBJ2-2
v_gene: TRBV18
d_gene: NA

CDR3aa: CASNSEGTQYF
j_gene: TRBJ2-3
v_gene: TRBV28
d_gene: NA

CDR3aa: CASSLGRPWEDTDQYF
j_gene: TRBJ2-4
v_gene: TRBV5-1
d_gene: NA

CDR3aa: CASSTWGNPRLGNTIYF
j_gene: TRBJ1-3
v_gene: TRBV5-4
d_gene: NA

CDR3aa: CASSTTSGSYNEQFF
j_gene: TRBJ2-1
v_gene: TRBV5-1
d_gene: TRBD2

CDR3aa: CASIQGGLAGVSHEQYF
j_gene: TRBJ2-7
v_gene: TRBV7-8
d_gene: TRBD2

CDR3aa: CAIGGSTSAFF
j_gene: TRBJ1-1
v_gene: TRBV10-3
d_gene: NA

CDR3aa: CASGRTDSNQPQHF
j_gene: TRBJ1-5
v_gene: TRBV9
d_gene: NA

CDR3aa: CSAKTGGARGYGYTF
j_gene: TRBJ1-2
v_gene: TRBV29-1
d_gene: TRBD1

CDR3aa: CASSLGREGHNEQFF
j_gene: TRBJ2-1
v_gene: TRBV7-3
d_gene: TRBD2

CDR3aa: CASSPSEKLFF
j_gene: TRBJ1-4
v_gene: TRBV18
d_gene: NA

CDR3aa: CASSLAFWEWRAFF
j_gene: TRBJ1-1
v_gene: TRBV7-2
d_gene: NA

CDR3aa: CASSRQRNTEAFF
j_gene: TRBJ1-1
v_gene: TRBV7-3
d_gene: NA

CDR3aa: CASSLGGGATNEQFF
j_gene: TRBJ2-1
v_gene: TRBV7-2
d_gene: NA

CDR3aa: CASRDFYTGELFF
j_gene: TRBJ2-2
v_gene: TRBV2
d_gene: NA

CDR3aa: CASSVFANTGELFF
j_gene: TRBJ2-2
v_gene: TRBV5-4
d_gene: NA

CDR3aa: CASSFGGRADTQYF
j_gene: TRBJ2-3
v_gene: TRBV7-3
d_gene: NA

CDR3aa: CASSIVALGTQYF
j_gene: TRBJ2-5
v_gene: TRBV19
d_gene: NA

CDR3aa: CATRTGQGGPQHF
j_gene: TRBJ1-5
v_gene: TRBV19
d_gene: NA

CDR3aa: CASSGGINYTF
j_gene: TRBJ1-2
v_gene: TRBV6-5
d_gene: NA

CDR3aa: CASSPGLAAAYEQYF
j_gene: TRBJ2-7
v_gene: TRBV28
d_gene: TRBD2

CDR3aa: CASSLEQGPRKYF
j_gene: TRBJ2-5
v_gene: TRBV5-1
d_gene: NA

CDR3aa: CASSPLGMGQETQYF
j_gene: TRBJ2-5
v_gene: TRBV18
d_gene: NA

CDR3aa: CASSLGTVNSNQPQHF
j_gene: TRBJ1-5
v_gene: TRBV18
d_gene: NA

CDR3aa: CASSRQQAYEQYF
j_gene: TRBJ2-7
v_gene: TRBV6-5
d_gene: NA